This T cell receptor (beta chain) was observed in a study of blood T cell repertoires in COVID-19. TCRdb keeps only in-frame clones here, not all; method: immunoSEQ multiplex PCR. Altogether more than 110,000 clones are present, about 84% being singletons, with the ten largest covering 5.5% to 7%. The germline gives CDR1 SGHAT, CDR2 FQNNGV. Trimming removed 2 bases from V and 9 bases from J; junction bases left unmatched: 4. This CDR3 has 13 residues. Material for sequencing was peripheral blood. This chain links TRBV11-2 with TRBJ1-1; 9 bases align to TRBD1. The receptor was isolated from a human donor in a cohort sampled during active COVID-19. CDR3 sequence: CASSLTGTGQAFF. CDR3 in DNA: TGTGCCAGCAGCTTAACTGGGACAGGGCAAGCTTTCTTT. The variable domain in full, with the rest retrieved from reference TRBV11-2 and TRBJ1-1, is EAGVAQSPRYKIIEKRQSVAFWCNPISGHATLYWYQQILGQGPKLLIQFQNNGVVDDSQLPKDRFSAERLKGVDSTLKIQPAKLEDSAVYLCASSLTGTGQAFFGQGTRLTVV.